Listed here is a single T cell receptor beta chain. CDR3 size: 16 residues. The V segment lost 4 bases and the J segment 2 bases; nucleotides outside the gene matches: 7. Germline CDR1 and CDR2: SNHLY and FYNNEI. The data originate from a study of spatial heterogeneity in lung cancer. Each CDR3 protein gets one entry after TCRdb re-called the 5' RACE reads with MiXCR. This sample carries over 95,000 distinct CDR3 sequences, 10% to 11% of them seen once, and the ten largest clones take roughly 24%. This sample's time point: blood at routine non-recurrence follow-up after resection. The source was PBMCs, collected at follow-up. This clonotype originated in a female donor with early-stage non-small cell lung cancer. The chain employs TRBV2 and TRBJ2-5, with 10 bases that match TRBD2. The CDR3 loop is CASSVALAGIQETQYF. CDR3 in DNA: TGTGCCAGCAGTGTCGCACTAGCGGGGATACAAGAGACCCAGTACTTC.